This T cell receptor beta chain was sequenced for a study of OX40 agonist ivuxolimab in advanced cancers. Study-wide context: Those treated in dose escalation had hepatocellular carcinoma, melanoma, renal cell cancer or head and neck cancer.

The CDR3 runs to 12 residues. Germline-derived CDR1 and CDR2 are MDHEN and SYDVKM. This table comes from immunoSEQ multiplex PCR, and its TCRdb copy is limited to in-frame clones, with some not included. Of about 28,000 clones listed, about four fifths are singletons. This clone was counted once. The rearrangement links TRBV28 to TRBJ2-5; D uncertain. With the DNA end fitting TRBJ2-7 better, the J assignment may be wrong. This sample comprised CD4+ or CD8+ T cells sorted from blood, obtained in a trial of the OX40 agonist ivuxolimab. The sequence was obtained from an adult with an advanced solid tumor such as melanoma, head and neck, liver or kidney cancer. CDR3 bases: TGTGCCAGCAGTCTTGGGGCCTACGAGCAGTACTTC. Translated, it gives CASSLGAYEQYF.